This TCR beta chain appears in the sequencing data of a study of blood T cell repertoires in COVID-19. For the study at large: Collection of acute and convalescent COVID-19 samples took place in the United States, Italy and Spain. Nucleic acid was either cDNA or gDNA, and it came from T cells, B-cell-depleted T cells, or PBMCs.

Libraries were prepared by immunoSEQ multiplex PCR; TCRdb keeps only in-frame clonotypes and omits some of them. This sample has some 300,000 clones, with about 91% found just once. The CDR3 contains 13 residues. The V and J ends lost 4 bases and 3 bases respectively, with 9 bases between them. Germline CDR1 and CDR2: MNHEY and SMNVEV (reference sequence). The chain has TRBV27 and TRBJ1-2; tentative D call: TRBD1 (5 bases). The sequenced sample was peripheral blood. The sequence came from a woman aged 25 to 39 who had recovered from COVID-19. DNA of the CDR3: TGTGCCAGCAGTTCGTCGACAGACTATGGCTACACCTTC. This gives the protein CASSSSTDYGYTF.